This T cell receptor (beta chain) emerged from a study of OX40 agonist ivuxolimab in advanced cancers. On the study more broadly: Age averaged approximately 60 years (range roughly 23 to 80), and 82.7% were male.

Findings of the study overall: At doses 0.1 to 3.0 mg/kg, CD4+ and CD8+ clones expanded. Relative to CD4+, CD8+ T cells held more expanded clones on average.

This clone was seen just once. What it recognizes is unknown. Libraries were prepared by immunoSEQ multiplex PCR; TCRdb keeps only in-frame clonotypes and omits some of them. Here the sample spans about 58,000 clones, 86% being singletons. The CDR3 contains 14 residues. CDR1 is SGHRS, CDR2 YFSETQ, per germline. Trimming pared 6 bases from V and 0 bases from J, leaving 11 bases between. This TCR was sampled from an adult with an advanced solid tumor such as melanoma, head and neck, liver or kidney cancer. The rearrangement uses TRBV5-1 and TRBJ2-3; D unresolved. The material was CD4+ or CD8+ T cells sorted from blood, obtained in a trial of the OX40 agonist ivuxolimab. The CDR3 DNA follows: TGCGCCAGCAAGGACGGGCCTAGCACAGATACGCAGTATTTT. As protein: CASKDGPSTDTQYF.